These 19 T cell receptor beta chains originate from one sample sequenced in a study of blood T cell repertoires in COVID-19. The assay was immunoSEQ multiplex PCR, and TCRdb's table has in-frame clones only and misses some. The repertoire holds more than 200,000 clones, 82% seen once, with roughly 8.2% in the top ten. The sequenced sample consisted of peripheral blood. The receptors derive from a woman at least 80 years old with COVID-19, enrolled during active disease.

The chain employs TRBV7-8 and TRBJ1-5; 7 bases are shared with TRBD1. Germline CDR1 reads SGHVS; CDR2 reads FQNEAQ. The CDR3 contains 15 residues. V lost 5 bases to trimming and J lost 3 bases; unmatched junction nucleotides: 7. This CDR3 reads CASSPRQGYNQPQHF. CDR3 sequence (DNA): TGTGCCAGCAGCCCCCGACAGGGCTACAATCAGCCCCAGCATTTT.

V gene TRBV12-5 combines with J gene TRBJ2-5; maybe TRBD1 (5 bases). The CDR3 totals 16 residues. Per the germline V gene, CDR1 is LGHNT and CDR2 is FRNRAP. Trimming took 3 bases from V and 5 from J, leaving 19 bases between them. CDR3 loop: CASGFDEHRRSETQYF. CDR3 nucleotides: TGTGCTAGTGGTTTCGACGAGCACAGGCGATCTGAGACCCAGTACTTC.

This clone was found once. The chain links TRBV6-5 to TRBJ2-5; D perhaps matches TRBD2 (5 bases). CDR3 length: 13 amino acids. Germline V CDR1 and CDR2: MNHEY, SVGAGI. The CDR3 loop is CASSEIGVETQYF. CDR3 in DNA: TGTGCATCATCTGAAATCGGGGTAGAGACCCAGTACTTC.

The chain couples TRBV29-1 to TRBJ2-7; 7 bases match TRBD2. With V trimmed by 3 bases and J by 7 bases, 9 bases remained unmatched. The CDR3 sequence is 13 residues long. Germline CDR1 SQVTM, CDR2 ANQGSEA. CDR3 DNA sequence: TGCAGCGTTGACAGGATGGGAGCGGGGGAGCAGTACTTC. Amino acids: CSVDRMGAGEQYF.

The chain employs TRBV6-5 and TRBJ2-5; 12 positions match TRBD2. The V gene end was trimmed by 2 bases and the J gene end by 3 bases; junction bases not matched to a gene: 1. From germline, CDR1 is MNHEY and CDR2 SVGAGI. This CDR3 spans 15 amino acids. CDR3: CASSYTSGRKETQYF. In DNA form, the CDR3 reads TGTGCCAGCAGTTACACTAGCGGGAGGAAAGAGACCCAGTACTTC.

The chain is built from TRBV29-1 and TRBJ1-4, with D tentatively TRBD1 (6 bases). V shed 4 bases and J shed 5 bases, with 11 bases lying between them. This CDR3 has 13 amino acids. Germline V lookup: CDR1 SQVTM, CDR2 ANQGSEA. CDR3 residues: CSVVGQFNEKLFF. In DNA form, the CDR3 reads TGCAGCGTTGTCGGACAGTTCAATGAAAAACTGTTTTTT.

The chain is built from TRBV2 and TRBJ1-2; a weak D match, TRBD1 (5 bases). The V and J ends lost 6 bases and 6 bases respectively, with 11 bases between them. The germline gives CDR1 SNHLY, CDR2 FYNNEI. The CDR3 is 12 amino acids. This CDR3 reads CASRREGDGYTF. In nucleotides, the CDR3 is TGTGCCAGCAGAAGAGAAGGGGATGGCTACACCTTC.

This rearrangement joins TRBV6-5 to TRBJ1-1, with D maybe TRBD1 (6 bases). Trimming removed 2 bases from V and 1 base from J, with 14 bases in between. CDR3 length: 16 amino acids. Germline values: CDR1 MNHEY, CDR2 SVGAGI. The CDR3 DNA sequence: TGTGCCAGCAGTTACACAATCGGACAGAAGAACACTGAAGCTTTCTTT. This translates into CASSYTIGQKNTEAFF.

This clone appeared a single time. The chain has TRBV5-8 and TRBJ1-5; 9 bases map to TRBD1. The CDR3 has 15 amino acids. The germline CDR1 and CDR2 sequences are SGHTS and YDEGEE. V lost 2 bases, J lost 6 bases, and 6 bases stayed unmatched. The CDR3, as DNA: TGTGCCAGCAGCTTTGGGACAGGGTCGGGTCAGCCCCAGCATTTT. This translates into CASSFGTGSGQPQHF.

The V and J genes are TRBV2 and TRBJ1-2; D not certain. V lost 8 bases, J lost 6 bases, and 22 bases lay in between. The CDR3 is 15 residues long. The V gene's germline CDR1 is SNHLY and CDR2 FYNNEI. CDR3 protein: CASALTLTSLDGYTF. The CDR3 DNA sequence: TGTGCCAGCGCGTTGACTCTTACCAGCCTAGATGGCTACACCTTC.

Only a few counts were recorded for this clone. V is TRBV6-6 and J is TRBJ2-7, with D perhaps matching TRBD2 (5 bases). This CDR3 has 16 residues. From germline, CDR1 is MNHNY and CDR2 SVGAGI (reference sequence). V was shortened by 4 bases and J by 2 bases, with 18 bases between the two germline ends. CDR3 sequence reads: CASSSVGEARPYEQYF. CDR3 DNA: TGTGCCAGCAGTTCCGTGGGAGAGGCTAGACCCTACGAGCAGTACTTC.

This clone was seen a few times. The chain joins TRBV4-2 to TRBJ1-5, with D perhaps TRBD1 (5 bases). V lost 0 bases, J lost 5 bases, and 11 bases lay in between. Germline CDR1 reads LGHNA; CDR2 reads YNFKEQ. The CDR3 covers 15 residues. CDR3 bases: TGTGCCAGCAGCCAAGATAGGCAGGGATATCAGCCCCAGCATTTT. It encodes CASSQDRQGYQPQHF.

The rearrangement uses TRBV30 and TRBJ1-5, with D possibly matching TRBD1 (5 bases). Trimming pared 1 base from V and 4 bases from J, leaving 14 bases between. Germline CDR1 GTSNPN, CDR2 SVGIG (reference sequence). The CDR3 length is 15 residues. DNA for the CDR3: TGTGCCTGGAGTGCGTTTTCCAGGGCGAATCAGCCCCAGCATTTT. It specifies CAWSAFSRANQPQHF.

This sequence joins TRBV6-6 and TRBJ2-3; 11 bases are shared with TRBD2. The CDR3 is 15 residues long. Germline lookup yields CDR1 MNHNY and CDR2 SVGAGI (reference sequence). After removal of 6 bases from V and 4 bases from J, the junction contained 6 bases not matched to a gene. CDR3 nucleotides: TGTGCCAGCAGCCCCGGGACTAGCGGCCCAGATACGCAGTATTTT. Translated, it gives CASSPGTSGPDTQYF.

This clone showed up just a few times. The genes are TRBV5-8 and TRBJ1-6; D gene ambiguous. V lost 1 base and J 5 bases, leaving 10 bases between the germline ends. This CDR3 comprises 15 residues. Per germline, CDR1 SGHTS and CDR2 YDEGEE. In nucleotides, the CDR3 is TGTGCCAGCAGCTTGAGAACACCCAATAATTCACCCCTCCACTTT. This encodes CASSLRTPNNSPLHF.

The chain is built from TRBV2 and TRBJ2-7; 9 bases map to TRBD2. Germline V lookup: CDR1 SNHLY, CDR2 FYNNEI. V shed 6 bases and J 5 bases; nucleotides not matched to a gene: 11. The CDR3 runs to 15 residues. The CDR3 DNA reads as TGTGCCAGCAGCCTTCTGACTAGCGGAAAGAACGAGCAGTACTTC. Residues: CASSLLTSGKNEQYF.

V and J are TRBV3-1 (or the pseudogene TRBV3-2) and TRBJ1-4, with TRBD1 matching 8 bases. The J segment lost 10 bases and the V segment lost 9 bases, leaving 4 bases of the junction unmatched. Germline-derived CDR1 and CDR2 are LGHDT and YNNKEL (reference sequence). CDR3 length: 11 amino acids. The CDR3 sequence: CASGQGRKLFF. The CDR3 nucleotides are TGTGCCAGTGGACAGGGTAGAAAACTGTTTTTT.

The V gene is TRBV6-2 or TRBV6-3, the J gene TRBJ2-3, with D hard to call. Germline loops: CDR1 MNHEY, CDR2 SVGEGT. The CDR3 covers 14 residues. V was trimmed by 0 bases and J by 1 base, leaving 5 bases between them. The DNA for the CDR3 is TGTGCCAGCAGTTACTCGTTAGGCACAGATACGCAGTATTTT. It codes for CASSYSLGTDTQYF.

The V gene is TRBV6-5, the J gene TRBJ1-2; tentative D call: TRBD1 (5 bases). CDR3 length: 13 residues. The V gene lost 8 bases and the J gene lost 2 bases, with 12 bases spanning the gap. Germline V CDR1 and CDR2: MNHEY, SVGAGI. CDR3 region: CASGGGGNYGYTF. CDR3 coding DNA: TGTGCCAGCGGCGGGGGGGGAAACTATGGCTACACCTTC.